This passage covers 15 T cell receptor beta chains from one sample sequenced in a study of CD8 T cells in Susac syndrome. After extraction with the RNeasy kit, roughly 0.5 to 1 ug of the RNA was reverse transcribed using random hexamers. TCRdb reanalysed the immunoSEQ multiplex PCR reads using MiXCR and keeps one entry per CDR3 protein. The table records roughly 130,000 distinct CDR3 sequences, roughly 96% of them present only once. The sequenced sample consisted of CD4+ T cells from PBMCs. Every receptor here comes from a human donor in good health.

This clonotype was detected once. The V and J genes are TRBV30 and TRBJ2-5, with 10 positions matching TRBD2. The CDR3 is made up of 14 amino acids. Unmatched junction bases numbered 6, after V lost 2 bases and J lost 6 bases. Germline V gene data show CDR1 as GTSNPN and CDR2 as SVGIG (reference sequence). The CDR3 coding sequence is TGTGCCTGGAGTTTGCTAGCGGGAGCGCAGACCCAGTACTTC. Residues: CAWSLLAGAQTQYF.

This sequence joins TRBV19 and TRBJ2-1; TRBD2 agrees at 10 bases. This CDR3 region has 15 residues. Trimming at V came to 3 bases and at J to 7 bases, leaving 6 bases not matched to a gene. Germline V CDR1 and CDR2: LNHDA, SQIVND (reference sequence). CDR3 residues: CASSILAGVSNEQFF. Written as DNA, the CDR3 is TGTGCCAGTAGTATTCTAGCGGGAGTGAGTAATGAGCAGTTCTTC.

The gene calls are TRBV28 and TRBJ2-7; D is possibly TRBD1 (6 bases). The CDR3 loop spans 12 amino acids. Germline V lookup: CDR1 MDHEN, CDR2 SYDVKM. V lost 6 bases, J lost 1 base, and 7 bases lay in between. CDR3 bases: TGTGCCAGCAGGCAGGGGTCCTACGAGCAGTACTTC. Translating it yields CASRQGSYEQYF.

CDR3 sequence (DNA): TGTGCCAGCAGTTTACGGGGAACGGAGACCCAGTACTTC. It specifies CASSLRGTETQYF. This chain uses TRBV28 with TRBJ2-5; a possible D gene is TRBD2 (5 bases). CDR1 is MDHEN, CDR2 SYDVKM, per germline. This CDR3 spans 13 amino acids. The V end was cut by 2 bases, the J end by 5 bases, with 9 bases between. The full variable domain, completed using reference TRBV28 and TRBJ2-5, is DVKVTQSSRYLVKRTGEKVFLECVQDMDHENMFWYRQDPGLGLRLIYFSYDVKMKEKGDIPEGYSVSREKKERFSLILESASTNQTSMYLCASSLRGTETQYFGPGTRLLVL.

The V gene is TRBV28, the J gene TRBJ2-7; D perhaps matches TRBD1 (6 bases). The CDR3 runs to 13 residues. Trimming took off 5 bases at V and 2 bases at J, with 10 bases between the two ends. Germline loops: CDR1 MDHEN, CDR2 SYDVKM. CDR3 region: CASSLRGPYEQYF. The CDR3 coding sequence is TGTGCCAGCAGTCTCAGGGGCCCCTACGAGCAGTACTTC.

The chain carries TRBV7-9 and TRBJ1-1, with TRBD1 as a possible D gene (6 bases). This CDR3 has 14 residues. The V end lost 2 bases, the J end lost 2 bases, and 9 bases lay between the germline ends. Per germline, CDR1 SEHNR and CDR2 FQNEAQ (reference sequence). For the CDR3, the DNA is TGTGCCAGCAGCTTAATACAGGGTAACACTGAAGCTTTCTTT. Its protein product is CASSLIQGNTEAFF.

The rearrangement links TRBV7-9 to TRBJ2-5; no clear D. Germline CDR1 and CDR2: SEHNR and FQNEAQ (reference sequence). The CDR3 is 14 residues long. The ends were cut back, 1 base at V and 7 bases at J, with 13 bases in the middle. CDR3 DNA: TGTGCCAGCAGCTTAGTTGGCAGATTCGTGACCCAGTACTTC. Its protein product is CASSLVGRFVTQYF.

The chain combines TRBV12-3 or TRBV12-4 with TRBJ2-1, with 7 bases that match TRBD2. The CDR3 sequence is 15 residues long. Trimming at V came to 2 bases and at J to 6 bases, leaving 7 bases not matched to a gene. In DNA, the CDR3 is TGTGCCAGCAGTTTAATGAGTCTAGCGGCCAATGAGCAGTTCTTC. Translated, it gives CASSLMSLAANEQFF.

The CDR3 DNA follows: TGTGCCATCATCCCACAGGGGTGCCAAGAGACCCAGTACTTC. This translates into CAIIPQGCQETQYF. This rearrangement joins TRBV10-3 to TRBJ2-5; 7 nucleotides line up with TRBD1. Trimming removed 7 bases from V and 1 base from J; junction bases left unmatched: 6. Germline CDR1 and CDR2: ENHRY and SYGVKD. The CDR3 has 14 residues.

This chain connects TRBV4-2 to TRBJ2-3; 8 bases map to TRBD2. J was trimmed by 3 bases and V by 2 bases; bases with no gene match: 10. Germline V lookup: CDR1 LGHNA, CDR2 YNFKEQ. This CDR3 spans 17 amino acids. The CDR3 DNA reads TGTGCCAGCAGCCAACCCGGGGGAGCGGGAGTAACAGATACGCAGTATTTT. Translation: CASSQPGGAGVTDTQYF.

The chain links TRBV14 to TRBJ1-1; D remains unclear. Germline V lookup: CDR1 SGHDN, CDR2 FVKESK. The CDR3 runs to 13 residues. V was cut by 0 bases and J by 11 bases, with 13 bases left in between. The CDR3 is CASSQDMNGVAFF. CDR3 coding DNA: TGTGCCAGCAGCCAAGATATGAACGGGGTGGCTTTCTTT.

The chain has TRBV7-9 and TRBJ2-5; D is perhaps TRBD1 or TRBD2 (5 bases each). Germline CDR1 and CDR2: SEHNR and FQNEAQ (reference sequence). This CDR3 is 14 amino acids long. Trimming cost V 4 bases and J 2 bases, with 11 bases left between them. In nucleotides, the CDR3 is TGTGCCAGCAGCTCTTTATGGGGGCAAGAGACCCAGTACTTC. Amino acid sequence: CASSSLWGQETQYF.

V and J are TRBV3-1 and TRBJ2-1, with unresolved D. The germline V gene has CDR1 LGHDT and CDR2 YNNKEL (reference sequence). Trimming took 4 bases from V and 8 from J, leaving 12 bases between them. CDR3 size: 13 residues. The CDR3 loop is CASSLPSSHEQFF. CDR3 nucleotides: TGTGCCAGCAGCCTCCCGTCTAGTCATGAGCAGTTCTTC.

This chain connects TRBV7-2 to TRBJ1-2, with D possibly being TRBD1 (6 bases). The V end lost 5 bases, the J end lost 3 bases, and 10 bases lay between the germline ends. Germline lookup yields CDR1 SGHTA and CDR2 FQGNSA. The CDR3 runs to 13 residues. CDR3 residues: CASSPTGYYGYTF. The CDR3 DNA follows: TGTGCCAGCAGCCCTACAGGGTACTATGGCTACACCTTC. Filled out from reference TRBV7-2 and TRBJ1-2, the complete variable domain reads GAGVSQSPSNKVTEKGKDVELRCDPISGHTALYWYRQSLGQGLEFLIYFQGNSAPDKSGLPSDRFSAERTGGSVSTLTIQRTQQEDSAVYLCASSPTGYYGYTFGSGTRLTVV.

On this clonotype: The germline gene is not matched at one end of the junction; a read error may be the cause. The chain recombines TRBV3-1 with TRBJ2-7, with TRBD2 matching 11 bases. Looked up from germline, CDR1 is LGHDT and CDR2 is YNNKEL (reference sequence). This CDR3 spans 13 amino acids. CDR3 amino acids: CASSQGTSGRSVF. The CDR3 region has the DNA TGTGCCAGCAGCCAGGGGACTAGCGGTAGATCGGTCTTC.